Listed below are T cell receptor beta chains from one sample, sequenced in a study of neoadjuvant anti-PD-1 for oral cavity cancer. Data came from immunoSEQ multiplex PCR; TCRdb stores just in-frame clones and leaves some out. Of 16,000 or so clones in the sample, 60% to 70% were seen once. The input for sequencing was PBMCs, taken before nivolumab (anti-PD-1) treatment. The receptors come from a person aged 35-79 years with oral cavity squamous cell carcinoma. The CDR3 runs from the conserved cysteine through the conserved F or W. Fields, in order: D gene, J gene, V gene, CDR3 protein. The D gene is left open where the match is weak.

- TRBJ1-4 TRBV2 CASRTEQSTNEKLFF
- TRBJ1-1 TRBV28 CASKPAGASTEAFF
TRBD1 TRBJ1-1 TRBV7-9 CASNPQGDTEAFF
- TRBJ2-2 TRBV10-1 CASRGQGAGELFF
- TRBJ2-7 TRBV2 CASRTYYEQYF
- TRBJ2-7 TRBV5-6 CASSQQDYEQYF
- TRBJ2-5 TRBV5-1 CASRAQGGETQYF
- TRBJ2-3 TRBV27 CASSLLAHRGTDTQYF
TRBD1 TRBJ1-5 TRBV6-6 CASSRTGTGGFQPQHF
TRBD1 TRBJ2-7 TRBV5-1 CASSFTGGADEQYF
TRBD1 TRBJ2-1 TRBV5-6 CASSLLDRVWEQFF
TRBD2 TRBJ2-3 TRBV5-4 CASLPPGLAGATDTQYF
- TRBJ1-2 TRBV28 CASSLNRPPYGYTF
- TRBJ2-1 TRBV7-9 CASSSTGGQIYNEQFF
- TRBJ2-2 TRBV27 CASSLAIRGAGELFF
TRBD1 TRBJ1-4 TRBV7-6 CASSSTGGNEKLFF
- TRBJ2-7 TRBV5-1 CASNRESSYEQYF
TRBD2 TRBJ2-1 TRBV15 CATSRARTSGYNEQFF
- TRBJ2-6 TRBV7-3 CASSPQGFLLGANVLTF
- TRBJ2-2 TRBV5-1 CASSLERGLTGSGLFF
- TRBJ2-7 TRBV19 CASSIGTNEQYF
- TRBJ1-4 TRBV2 CASSRQSEGEKLFF
- TRBJ2-7 TRBV2 CASSEALAGYEQYF
TRBD2 TRBJ2-1 TRBV9 CASSSRTSQNEQFF
- TRBJ1-4 TRBV9 CASSVIPNEKLFF
- TRBJ2-5 TRBV11-2 CASSSGPPKAQYF
TRBD1 TRBJ1-2 TRBV4-1 CASSQRDRGHSYGYTF
- TRBJ2-1 TRBV19 CASSIASNEQFF
TRBD2 TRBJ2-7 TRBV29-1 CSVEDPASGSYEQYF
- TRBJ2-7 TRBV5-1 CARTPSSGANFEQYF
- TRBJ2-7 TRBV7-9 CASGQGPREQYF
- TRBJ1-4 TRBV6-1 CASTLSPTNEKLFF
- TRBJ2-7 TRBV15 CATSRQVSTGEQYF
TRBD1 TRBJ1-3 TRBV5-4 CASSLGTGPNTIYF
- TRBJ2-7 TRBV7-3 CASSPFSGYEQYF
- TRBJ1-5 TRBV7-9 CASSFGTGLGPQHF
TRBD1 TRBJ2-3 TRBV7-9 CASSLPQTGVHTDTQYF
TRBD1 TRBJ2-7 TRBV30 CAWSASPGGGQYF
TRBD1 TRBJ2-7 TRBV6-1 CASSAQGAYEQYF
- TRBJ2-1 TRBV14 CASSQQDSVNEQFF
- TRBJ2-7 TRBV7-9 CASSPTPVGEQYF